This TCR beta chain derives from a study of T cell repertoires in cytomegalovirus infection. Study context: Public TCR beta signatures provided an indication of both CMV infection and a matching HLA type. Study-wide results and caveats: Summed frequency of shared TCR beta families picked out CMV carriers who also had the relevant HLA. CMV-specific TCR beta clonotypes restricted by HLA-C dominated the ex vivo response.

CDR1 is MNHEY, CDR2 SMNVEV, per germline (reference sequence). The CDR3 covers 15 residues. Trimming removed 0 bases at V and 0 bases at J, with 9 bases between. TCRdb ran MiXCR on the reads and lists one entry per CDR3 protein. This repertoire shows around 99,000 distinct CDR3 sequences, around 31% found once; its top ten account for roughly 77%. A note on this clonotype: What it recognizes is unknown.

The material was CD8+ T cells from cultured PBMCs, obtained from culture after CMV antigen stimulation. The chain couples TRBV27 to TRBJ2-7, with TRBD1 as a possible D gene (5 bases). The receptor comes from a human donor in good health (CMV status not recorded). Some clones in this sample may be carry-over from other donors' samples. The CDR3 loop reads CASSLSDMSSYEQYF. The CDR3 DNA is TGTGCCAGCAGTTTATCGGACATGAGCTCCTACGAGCAGTACTTC.